These 15 T cell receptor beta chains share one sample of origin, sequenced in a study of blood T cell repertoires in COVID-19. Generated by immunoSEQ multiplex PCR, the TCRdb table keeps only in-frame clones and is missing some. The sample lists 200,000 to 250,000 clones; about 79% were seen once. Input material: peripheral blood. Receptor source: a human donor in a cohort sampled during active COVID-19.

Worth noting for this clone: One end of the junction is discordant with germline, which a read error may explain. The chain couples TRBV30 to TRBJ2-7; 10 nucleotides match TRBD2. This CDR3 has 13 amino acids. Germline V gene data show CDR1 as GTSNPN and CDR2 as SVGIG (reference sequence). The CDR3 region is CAWSPQGGLAVFF. The DNA of the CDR3 is TGTGCCTGGAGCCCACAGGGAGGACTAGCGGTATTCTTC.

The V and J genes are TRBV29-1 and TRBJ2-1; tentative D call: TRBD2 (5 bases). The CDR3 length is 13 residues. Trimming cost V 4 bases and J 4 bases, with 11 bases left between them. CDR1 is SQVTM, CDR2 ANQGSEA, per germline. CDR3 loop: CSVASGVYNEQFF. The DNA for the CDR3 is TGCAGCGTTGCGAGCGGAGTTTACAATGAGCAGTTCTTC.

With respect to this clone: A read error may explain this, as a much larger clone is one base away. The gene calls are TRBV5-1 and TRBJ1-1; TRBD1 might be the D (6 bases). There are 14 residues in the CDR3. The germline CDR1 and CDR2 sequences are SGHRS and YFSETQ. Deletions cut 0 bases from V and 1 base from J, with 7 bases between. The CDR3 DNA reads TGCGCCAGCAGCTTGGGGGGGCAGAACACTGAAGCTTTCTTT. Protein product: CASSLGGQNTEAFF. The full variable domain, rest sourced from reference TRBV5-1 and TRBJ1-1, is KAGVTQTPRYLIKTRGQQVTLSCSPISGHRSVSWYQQTPGQGLQFLFEYFSETQRNKGNFPGRFSGRQFSNSRSEMNVSTLELGDSALYLCASSLGGQNTEAFFGQGTRLTVV.

DNA of the CDR3: TGTGCCAGCAGTATAGGACTAGCGGGAGGAGGGACAGATACGCAGTATTTT. Its protein product is CASSIGLAGGGTDTQYF. The chain uses TRBV28 and TRBJ2-3, with TRBD2 matching over 14 bases. Trimming took 5 bases from V and 3 from J; bases not matched to a gene: 7. CDR1 MDHEN and CDR2 SYDVKM come from the germline V gene. The CDR3 is 17 residues long.

The rearrangement uses TRBV2 and TRBJ1-1; a possible D gene is TRBD1 (5 bases). CDR3 length equals 17 residues. Trimming pared 4 bases from V and 2 bases from J, leaving 20 bases between. Germline-derived CDR1 and CDR2 are SNHLY and FYNNEI. Written as DNA, the CDR3 is TGTGCCAGCAGTGTAGGGCCAGGACATAGTTTCAACACTGAAGCTTTCTTT. This gives the protein CASSVGPGHSFNTEAFF.

This clone appeared a few times. The chain combines TRBV7-2 with TRBJ1-2; a weak D match, TRBD1 (6 bases). Germline lookup yields CDR1 SGHTA and CDR2 FQGNSA. The CDR3 length is 13 residues. V was cut by 5 bases and J by 7 bases, with 14 bases left in between. CDR3 loop: CASSPYRDPGYTF. The CDR3 nucleotides read TGTGCCAGCAGCCCATACAGGGACCCTGGCTACACCTTC.

The V call is TRBV28, the J call TRBJ2-7, with a possible D match to TRBD2 (6 bases). The CDR3 is made up of 14 amino acids. Trimming cost V 2 bases and J 2 bases, with 10 bases left between them. Germline lookup yields CDR1 MDHEN and CDR2 SYDVKM. The CDR3 protein is CASSLTGDAYEQYF. The CDR3 bases are TGTGCCAGCAGTTTAACGGGGGACGCCTACGAGCAGTACTTC.

This chain uses TRBV6-2 or TRBV6-3 with TRBJ1-1; 7 positions agree with TRBD1. J lost 1 base, V lost 6 bases, and 14 bases had no gene match. Germline loops: CDR1 MNHEY, CDR2 SVGEGT. This CDR3 is built from 17 residues. CDR3 in amino acids: CASSSRQGRWRNTEAFF. Here the CDR3 DNA reads TGTGCCAGCAGCTCCAGACAGGGCAGGTGGCGGAACACTGAAGCTTTCTTT.

This clone occurred once. The DNA for the CDR3 is TGTGCCAGCAGCGAGCGGGTAGCGGGAGCTTTTAATGAGCAGTTCTTC. This sequence encodes CASSERVAGAFNEQFF. V usage is TRBV7-9 and J usage is TRBJ2-1; 9 positions agree with TRBD2. With 5 bases clipped from V and 7 bases from J, the junction kept 12 bases outside the gene matches. Per germline, CDR1 SEHNR and CDR2 FQNEAQ (reference sequence). The CDR3 is 16 amino acids.

This rearrangement joins TRBV7-9 to TRBJ2-2; TRBD2 agrees at 7 bases. V lost 3 bases, J lost 1 base, and 5 bases stayed unmatched. This CDR3 is built from 16 residues. The germline CDR1 and CDR2 sequences are SEHNR and FQNEAQ (reference sequence). The CDR3 coding sequence is TGTGCCAGCAGCTTCCTAATAGCGGGGAACACCGGGGAGCTGTTTTTT. This translates into CASSFLIAGNTGELFF. Full variable domain (rest looked up from reference TRBV7-9 and TRBJ2-2): DTGVSQNPRHKITKRGQNVTFRCDPISEHNRLYWYRQTLGQGPEFLTYFQNEAQLEKSRLLSDRFSAERPKGSFSTLEIQRTEQGDSAMYLCASSFLIAGNTGELFFGEGSRLTVL.

This chain links TRBV10-3 with TRBJ1-4; D unclear. Germline V gene lookup returns CDR1 ENHRY and CDR2 SYGVKD. The V end was cut by 4 bases, the J end by 5 bases, with 8 bases between. This CDR3 has 13 residues. This CDR3 reads CAISAGRNEKLFF. The CDR3 DNA is TGTGCCATCAGTGCTGGCCGCAATGAAAAACTGTTTTTT.

CDR3 amino acids: CASSQGLVWEPQRLFF. Written as DNA, the CDR3 is TGTGCCAGCAGCCAGGGCTTAGTGTGGGAGCCCCAGAGGTTGTTCTTC. The rearrangement joins TRBV3-1 (or the pseudogene TRBV3-2) to TRBJ2-1, with D perhaps TRBD2 (5 bases). The V gene lost 3 bases and the J gene lost 15 bases, with 27 bases spanning the gap. The CDR3 consists of 16 residues. The germline V gene encodes CDR1 LGHDT and CDR2 YNNKEL (reference sequence).

The rearrangement links TRBV29-1 to TRBJ1-2; D is uncertain. Germline V gives CDR1 SQVTM, CDR2 ANQGSEA. Trimming pared 5 bases from V and 4 bases from J, leaving 14 bases between. The CDR3 is 13 amino acids. CDR3 amino acids: CSVTSAGIYGYTF. The DNA of the CDR3 is TGCAGCGTTACCTCGGCGGGGATCTATGGCTACACCTTC.

The CDR3 here is CASSSTGWKVYGYTF. CDR3 DNA: TGTGCCAGTAGTTCGACAGGGTGGAAAGTCTATGGCTACACCTTC. This chain connects TRBV19 to TRBJ1-2, with 7 positions matching TRBD1. The ends lost 5 bases at V and 4 bases at J; junction bases unmatched: 10. This CDR3 is 15 amino acids long. The germline V gene encodes CDR1 LNHDA and CDR2 SQIVND (reference sequence).

J is TRBJ2-2 and V is TRBV7-2; a weak D match, TRBD2 (6 bases). The ends were cut back, 6 bases at V and 3 bases at J, with 8 bases in the middle. Germline values: CDR1 SGHTA, CDR2 FQGNSA. This CDR3 has 13 residues. DNA for the CDR3: TGTGCCAGCAGAATAGCGGACACCGGGGAGCTGTTTTTT. The encoded protein is CASRIADTGELFF.